This T cell receptor beta chain was recorded in a study of blood T cells in healthy people across ages. A J-beta primer mix and a sample-barcoded 5' primer were used in a second PCR of roughly 6 to 12 cycles. Via MiXCR, TCRdb re-called the 5' RACE reads, giving one row per CDR3 protein. This table has hundreds of thousands of distinct CDR3 sequences, around two fifths appearing once. Isolation yielded PBMCs, at least 7 million per sample, in every case. The table lists this clonotype with a few counts. The clonotype comes from a man in his sixties in good health. Sequencing input: blood.

In nucleotides, the CDR3 is TGTGCCATCAAGAAAATAGGACGGGACTACAATGAGCAGTTCTTC. Amino acids: CAIKKIGRDYNEQFF. V and J are TRBV10-3 and TRBJ2-1, with a possible D match to TRBD2 (5 bases). The V gene lost 7 bases and the J gene lost 3 bases, with 16 bases spanning the gap. Germline CDR1 is ENHRY and CDR2 is SYGVKD. This CDR3 spans 15 amino acids.